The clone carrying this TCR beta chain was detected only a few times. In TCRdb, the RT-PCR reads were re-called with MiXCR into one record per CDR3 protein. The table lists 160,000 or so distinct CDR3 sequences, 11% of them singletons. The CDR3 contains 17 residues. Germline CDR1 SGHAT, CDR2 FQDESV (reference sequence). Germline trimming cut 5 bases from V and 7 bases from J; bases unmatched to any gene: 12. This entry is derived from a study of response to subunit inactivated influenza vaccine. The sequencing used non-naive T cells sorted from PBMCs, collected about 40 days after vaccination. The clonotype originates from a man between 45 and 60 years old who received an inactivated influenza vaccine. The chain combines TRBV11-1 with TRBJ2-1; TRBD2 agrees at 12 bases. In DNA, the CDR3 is TGTGCCAGCAGCCCCGGGAGACTAGCGGGAGCCCAGAATGAGCAGTTCTTC. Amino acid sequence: CASSPGRLAGAQNEQFF.